Following are 18 T cell receptor beta chains from one sample sequenced in a study of blood T cells in healthy people across ages. Next came a second PCR, run for about 6 to 12 cycles, which used a sample-barcoded 5' primer along with a J-beta primer mix. TCRdb re-derived calls from the 5' RACE reads in MiXCR, one entry per CDR3 protein. The sample holds hundreds of thousands of distinct CDR3 sequences; around 38% are singletons and the top ten take about 32%. Sequencing was carried out using blood. These receptors were collected from a man at least 80 years old in good health.

Remarks on this clonotype: At one of its ends the junction is not consistent with the germline gene, which may arise from a read error. The rearrangement uses TRBV5-5 and TRBJ2-4, with 7 bases fitting TRBD2. Matching the DNA end better, TRBJ2-7 makes the J call doubtful. The CDR3 covers 15 residues. Germline V CDR1 and CDR2: SGHKS, YYEKEE (reference sequence). The CDR3 DNA reads as TGCGCCAGCAGTTCCGGGGGGACGAAAACCTACGAGCAGTACTTC. This translates into CASSSGGTKTYEQYF.

This clonotype was seen at least ten times. The rearrangement joins TRBV13 to TRBJ1-2, with 8 bases lining up with TRBD1. The CDR3 loop spans 13 amino acids. V dropped 3 bases and J dropped 8; count of bases not matched to a gene: 5. Germline CDR1 and CDR2: PRHDT and FYEKMQ (reference sequence). CDR3: CASSFRGPKGYTF. The CDR3 DNA sequence: TGTGCCAGCAGCTTCAGGGGGCCGAAGGGCTACACCTTC.

The rearrangement links TRBV28 to TRBJ2-1, with 10 bases identical to TRBD2. Germline values: CDR1 MDHEN, CDR2 SYDVKM. The CDR3 consists of 16 residues. V dropped 4 bases and J dropped 6; count of bases not matched to a gene: 9. As DNA, the CDR3 is TGTGCCAGCAGTTCGACCCCGGGACTAGCGAGCAATGAGCAGTTCTTC. It encodes CASSSTPGLASNEQFF.

This rearrangement joins TRBV20-1 to TRBJ1-1; a weak D match, TRBD1 (6 bases). V lost 3 bases to trimming and J lost 2 bases, with 19 bases between them. Germline V lookup: CDR1 DFQATT, CDR2 SNEGSKA (reference sequence). The CDR3 sequence is 16 residues long. The CDR3 loop is CSARGPITGFNTEAFF. CDR3 nucleotide sequence: TGCAGTGCTAGGGGACCCATAACAGGGTTTAACACTGAAGCTTTCTTT.

This clonotype was detected many times. The chain carries TRBV6-2 or TRBV6-3 and TRBJ1-5; D gene uncertain. The germline CDR1 and CDR2 sequences are MNHEY and SVGEGT. CDR3 length: 15 residues. The V end was cut by 5 bases, the J end by 4 bases, with 15 bases between. CDR3 amino acids: CASSTDAGRNQPQHF. CDR3 coding DNA: TGTGCCAGCAGTACCGACGCGGGTAGGAATCAGCCCCAGCATTTT.

CDR3: CASSPGLAGENEQFF. CDR3 DNA: TGCGCCAGCAGCCCTGGACTAGCGGGTGAAAATGAGCAGTTCTTC. The chain carries TRBV4-3 and TRBJ2-1; 11 positions match TRBD2. CDR1 LGHNA and CDR2 YSLEER come from the germline V gene. The CDR3 runs to 15 residues. The V gene end was trimmed by 4 bases and the J gene end by 7 bases; junction bases not matched to a gene: 6.

This clonotype was recorded many times. The rearrangement joins TRBV28 to TRBJ1-1; 8 bases are shared with TRBD1. Looked up from germline, CDR1 is MDHEN and CDR2 is SYDVKM. V gave up 1 base and J gave up 0 bases; unmatched junction bases: 4. The CDR3 covers 16 residues. The CDR3 nucleotides are TGTGCCAGCAGTTTATTTACAGGGGGAATGAACACTGAAGCTTTCTTT. The encoded protein is CASSLFTGGMNTEAFF.

This clonotype was seen more than once but under ten times. This chain connects TRBV7-9 to TRBJ1-2; 9 nucleotides agree with TRBD1. J was trimmed by 6 bases and V by 4 bases; bases with no gene match: 9. The CDR3 extends over 15 amino acids. Looked up from germline, CDR1 is SEHNR and CDR2 is FQNEAQ (reference sequence). The DNA of the CDR3 is TGTGCCAGCAGCTCCCGGGACAGGGTATTTGATGGCTACACCTTC. Amino acid sequence: CASSSRDRVFDGYTF.

The chain has TRBV10-3 and TRBJ2-3; TRBD2 aligns across 7 bases. CDR1 and CDR2 from the germline V gene are ENHRY and SYGVKD. The CDR3 consists of 14 residues. V lost 2 bases, J lost 4 bases, and 3 bases stayed unmatched. The CDR3 DNA follows: TGTGCCATCAGTGAGGGCGGGAGCTCAGATACGCAGTATTTT. It encodes CAISEGGSSDTQYF.

The CDR3 coding sequence is TGCAGTGCTAGACGGAGAGGGGTGGAAACGTATGGCTACACCTTC. As protein: CSARRRGVETYGYTF. This chain joins TRBV20-1 and TRBJ1-2, with a possible D match to TRBD1 (5 bases). The CDR3 runs 15 residues. Germline V gene data show CDR1 as DFQATT and CDR2 as SNEGSKA (reference sequence). Trimming stripped 2 bases from V and 5 bases from J, with 18 bases between.

The chain couples TRBV12-3 or TRBV12-4 to TRBJ1-2; 10 positions match TRBD1. V shed 0 bases and J 6 bases; nucleotides not matched to a gene: 4. The CDR3 loop spans 15 amino acids. This CDR3 is CASSLAGDRGDGYTF. The CDR3 DNA sequence: TGTGCCAGCAGTTTAGCGGGGGACAGGGGAGATGGCTACACCTTC.

This clonotype was seen repeatedly, ten times or more. The chain recombines TRBV28 with TRBJ1-2; 7 nucleotides line up with TRBD1. J was trimmed by 3 bases and V by 6 bases; bases with no gene match: 10. Germline V lookup: CDR1 MDHEN, CDR2 SYDVKM. CDR3 length: 15 residues. The chain's CDR3 is CASSHLGDSYYGYTF. In DNA form, the CDR3 reads TGTGCCAGCAGCCACCTAGGGGACAGCTACTATGGCTACACCTTC.

The V call is TRBV12-3 or TRBV12-4, the J call TRBJ2-3; 9 nucleotides align to TRBD2. Trimming took 3 bases from V and 4 from J; bases not matched to a gene: 5. The length of the CDR3 is 15 residues. This CDR3 is CASSFGTSRSDTQYF. The CDR3 coding sequence is TGTGCCAGCAGTTTTGGGACTAGCAGGTCAGATACGCAGTATTTT.

The chain joins TRBV15 to TRBJ2-3; 7 bases are shared with TRBD2. CDR3 length: 16 amino acids. Germline trimming cut 5 bases from V and 2 bases from J; bases unmatched to any gene: 10. CDR1 is LNHNV and CDR2 is YYDKDF in the germline V gene (reference sequence). The CDR3 DNA is TGTGCCACCAGCGCCCGGCTAGCGGCGAACACAGATACGCAGTATTTT. Its translation: CATSARLAANTDTQYF.

This clonotype has only a few counts. The chain joins TRBV6-2 or TRBV6-3 to TRBJ2-7, with D possibly matching TRBD2 (5 bases). The V gene's germline CDR1 is MNHEY and CDR2 SVGEGT. The CDR3 extends over 12 amino acids. The ends were cut back, 7 bases at V and 2 bases at J, with 9 bases in the middle. CDR3 in DNA: TGTGCCAGCAAGGGAGTCCCCTACGAGCAGTACTTC. This encodes CASKGVPYEQYF.

This clonotype was detected ten times or more. The chain uses TRBV6-1 and TRBJ1-6, with TRBD1 identical over 7 bases. J gave up 6 bases and V 8 bases, and 7 bases lay outside the gene matches. CDR1 and CDR2 (germline): MNHNS, SASEGT. The CDR3 has 14 residues. CDR3 protein: CASGTGQTNSPLHF. CDR3 nucleotides: TGTGCCAGCGGTACGGGACAGACTAATTCACCCCTCCACTTT.

Comments on this clonotype: With a much larger clone just one base away, this may be a read error. The chain carries TRBV6-5 and TRBJ2-1; D remains unclear. CDR1 and CDR2 from the germline V gene are MNHEY and SVGAGI. V lost 5 bases and J lost 13, with 18 bases in between. This CDR3 is 13 amino acids long. CDR3 nucleotides: TGTGCCAGCAGTGCGACCCGAGAAGAGACCCAGTTCTTC. It translates to CASSATREETQFF.

The genes are TRBV5-6 and TRBJ2-1, with D perhaps matching TRBD1 (6 bases). Per the germline V gene, CDR1 is SGHDT and CDR2 is YYEEEE. V was cut by 7 bases and J by 8 bases, with 31 bases left in between. This CDR3 contains 18 residues. CDR3 sequence (DNA): TGTGCCAGCTCACGGACAGACGTGACCTCCCCGGGTGGCTATGAGCAGTTCTTC. Encoded protein: CASSRTDVTSPGGYEQFF.